This T cell receptor beta chain was sequenced in a study of T cells in tuberculosis. Looking at the study overall: IGRA-negative adolescents, IGRA-positive adolescents with latent tuberculosis and adults with active tuberculosis formed this South African cohort.

Broader study findings: Shorter CDR3-alpha in active tuberculosis partly drove smaller distances. Active tuberculosis TCR-alpha repertoires lay closer to GMM-specific TCRs than IGRA-negative controls, suggesting clonal expansion.

On this clone: The antigen remains unidentified.

Method: immunoSEQ multiplex PCR; TCRdb's copy keeps in-frame clones and lacks some. The sample lists more than 30,000 clones; roughly 93% were seen once. Germline V lookup: CDR1 SGHVS, CDR2 FQNEAQ. V shed 5 bases and J 2 bases; nucleotides not matched to a gene: 6. This CDR3 is built from 17 residues. The TCR originated in a donor aged 10-29 years with latent tuberculosis or without tuberculosis infection. Some clones in this sample may be carry-over from other donors' samples. The specimen sequenced was PBMCs. The V and J genes are TRBV7-8 and TRBJ2-3, with 14 bases fitting TRBD2. CDR3 sequence reads: CASSTGLAGESTDTQYF. The CDR3 DNA reads TGTGCCAGCAGCACGGGACTAGCGGGGGAATCCACAGATACGCAGTATTTT. The full variable domain, in which reference TRBV7-8 and TRBJ2-3 provide the parts outside the CDR3, is GAGVSQSPRYKVAKRGQDVALRCDPISGHVSLFWYQQALGQGPEFLTYFQNEAQLDKSGLPSDRFFAERPEGSVSTLKIQRTQQEDSAVYLCASSTGLAGESTDTQYFGPGTRLTVL.